One sample yielded the 20 T cell receptor beta chains listed below, sequenced in a study of CD8+ T cells in alopecia areata listed by TCRdb under 2018. The time point label here, explained by the study, means: baseline before oral tofacitinib. To prepare the library, the immunoSEQ multiplex PCR assay was applied. For TCR sequencing, RNA was extracted from every sample and reverse transcribed into cDNA to serve as template. The clones in this table, taken by TCRdb from immuneACCESS, are in-frame only. Not every clone is retained; where verified, under half of the shortfall comes from an unresolved V gene, and the cause of the rest is unknown. Present in this sample are more than 100,000 clones, 58% of which were seen just once. 4.5% of the sample rests with the top ten. The sequenced sample was CD4+ T cells sorted from blood, obtained at week 0. Receptors originate from a human donor with alopecia areata.

This chain links TRBV7-3 with TRBJ2-5; no clear D. The CDR3 spans 13 residues. V was cut by 2 bases and J by 2 bases, with 6 bases left in between. Per the germline V gene, CDR1 is SGHTA and CDR2 is FQGTGA. DNA for the CDR3: TGTGCCAGCAGCTTAGGGTTTCAAGAGACCCAGTACTTC. This gives the protein CASSLGFQETQYF. Together with reference TRBV7-3 and TRBJ2-5, the CDR3 gives the full variable domain: GAGVSQTPSNKVTEKGKYVELRCDPISGHTALYWYRQSLGQGPEFLIYFQGTGAADDSGLPNDRFFAVRPEGSVSTLKIQRTERGDSAVYLCASSLGFQETQYFGPGTRLLVL.

This clone showed up just a few times. V and J are TRBV7-2 and TRBJ2-7; no reliable D call. This CDR3 spans 12 amino acids. CDR1 is SGHTA, CDR2 FQGNSA, per germline. V lost 6 bases to trimming and J lost 2 bases, with 8 bases between them. The chain's CDR3 is CASRGGTYEQYF. The CDR3, as DNA: TGTGCCAGCAGGGGTGGAACCTACGAGCAGTACTTC.

This sequence joins TRBV5-1 and TRBJ2-3, with TRBD1 as a possible D gene (6 bases). Germline CDR1 reads SGHRS; CDR2 reads YFSETQ. The CDR3 consists of 15 residues. V lost 0 bases to trimming and J lost 2 bases, with 10 bases between them. This CDR3 reads CASSLVGDTTDTQYF. Here the CDR3 DNA reads TGCGCCAGCAGCTTGGTAGGGGACACCACAGATACGCAGTATTTT. Full variable domain (outside the CDR3, taken from reference TRBV5-1 and TRBJ2-3): KAGVTQTPRYLIKTRGQQVTLSCSPISGHRSVSWYQQTPGQGLQFLFEYFSETQRNKGNFPGRFSGRQFSNSRSEMNVSTLELGDSALYLCASSLVGDTTDTQYFGPGTRLTVL.

This chain links TRBV6-8 with TRBJ1-5; D not certain. Germline lookup yields CDR1 MNHGY and CDR2 SAAAGT. Trimming left V 4 bases short and J 3 bases short, with 1 base between. The length of the CDR3 is 11 residues. CDR3 nucleotide sequence: TGTGCCAGCAGTTTCAATCAGCCCCAGCATTTT. It specifies CASSFNQPQHF.

V is TRBV5-4 and J is TRBJ2-3; D remains unclear. Trimming removed 6 bases from V and 6 bases from J, with 14 bases in between. The CDR3 loop spans 13 amino acids. Per the germline V gene, CDR1 is SGHNT and CDR2 is YYREEE (reference sequence). CDR3 in DNA: TGTGCCAGCATCCCATCCGACGGGGATACGCAGTATTTT. Its translation is CASIPSDGDTQYF.

Concerning this clone: Within the sample, other DNA sequences also encode this same CDR3. The gene calls are TRBV7-9 and TRBJ2-5; TRBD2 agrees at 8 bases. CDR1 is SEHNR and CDR2 is FQNEAQ in the germline V gene (reference sequence). There are 17 residues in the CDR3. V trimming: 3 bases; J trimming: 3 bases; junction bases outside the gene matches: 12. The CDR3 sequence is CASSFGGAGGAEETQYF. The CDR3 DNA is TGTGCCAGCAGCTTCGGGGGGGCGGGGGGCGCCGAAGAGACCCAGTACTTC.

The rearrangement joins TRBV5-6 to TRBJ2-6; D gene uncertain. Trimming shortened V by 5 bases and J by 4 bases, and 10 bases separated the two germline ends. This CDR3 contains 14 residues. Germline CDR1 and CDR2: SGHDT and YYEEEE. In nucleotides, the CDR3 is TGTGCCAGCAGACAAGAAGTGGGGGCCAACGTCCTGACTTTC. It codes for CASRQEVGANVLTF.

The gene calls are TRBV5-4 and TRBJ2-5; 16 bases match TRBD2. The CDR3 has 17 amino acids. Trimming removed 4 bases from V and 5 bases from J; junction bases left unmatched: 8. CDR1 and CDR2 from the germline V gene are SGHNT and YYREEE (reference sequence). The CDR3 bases are TGTGCCAGCAGCAAAGGGACTAGCGGGAGGGGGATCGAGACCCAGTACTTC. Translation gives CASSKGTSGRGIETQYF.

This clone was observed a single time. This rearrangement joins TRBV7-6 to TRBJ2-5, with TRBD2 matching 14 bases. Germline V CDR1 and CDR2: SGHVS, FNYEAQ. The CDR3 loop spans 17 amino acids. Unmatched junction bases numbered 6, after V lost 5 bases and J lost 1 base. The CDR3 bases are TGTGCCAGCAGCCCAGGACTAGCGGGGGGACCCCAAGAGACCCAGTACTTC. Translated: CASSPGLAGGPQETQYF.

This chain connects TRBV6-6 to TRBJ1-1; D is uncertain. CDR3 length equals 13 residues. Trimming stripped 6 bases from V and 2 bases from J, with 10 bases between. Germline CDR1 is MNHNY and CDR2 is SVGAGI (reference sequence). CDR3 protein: CASSLQANTEAFF. In nucleotides, the CDR3 is TGTGCCAGCAGCCTTCAGGCTAACACTGAAGCTTTCTTT.

The chain is built from TRBV7-2 and TRBJ2-1, with D hard to call. CDR1 is SGHTA and CDR2 is FQGNSA in the germline V gene. V shed 5 bases and J shed 4 bases, with 18 bases lying between them. The CDR3 is 16 amino acids. The DNA of the CDR3 is TGTGCCAGCAGCCCGACACGTTTCGTGACTTACAATGAGCAGTTCTTC. Translation gives CASSPTRFVTYNEQFF.

The V call is TRBV7-2, the J call TRBJ1-1, with 9 bases that match TRBD1. V was pared by 4 bases and J by 6 bases, with 6 bases of the junction left unmatched. The CDR3 is 14 amino acids. CDR1 and CDR2 (germline): SGHTA, FQGNSA. CDR3 protein: CASSSGTGRSEAFF. The CDR3 nucleotides are TGTGCCAGCAGCTCGGGGACAGGGAGGTCTGAAGCTTTCTTT.

As to this clone: One junction end does not reproduce the germline sequence, and a read error may be involved. This rearrangement joins TRBV5-6 to TRBJ2-5; D may match TRBD1 or TRBD2 (5 bases each). The CDR3 length is 16 residues. Germline CDR1 is SGHDT and CDR2 is YYEEEE. The CDR3 DNA is TGTGCCAGCAGCTTTGGTAGACAGAGAGGGCAAGAGGCCCAGTACTTC. Amino acids: CASSFGRQRGQEAQYF.

This chain connects TRBV28 to TRBJ2-7; D not certain. There are 13 residues in the CDR3. V lost 6 bases to trimming and J lost 3 bases, with 12 bases between them. The V gene's germline CDR1 is MDHEN and CDR2 SYDVKM. The CDR3 sequence is CASRLTANYEQYF. CDR3 bases: TGTGCCAGCAGGCTGACTGCTAACTACGAGCAGTACTTC.

The chain employs TRBV6-6 and TRBJ1-5; TRBD1 agrees at 7 bases. The CDR3 extends over 15 amino acids. Germline CDR1 reads MNHNY; CDR2 reads SVGAGI (reference sequence). The trim removed 4 bases at V and 6 bases at J, leaving 9 bases unmatched. The CDR3 region has the DNA TGTGCCAGCAGTTGGAACAGGGGAACGGGTCAGCCCCAGCATTTT. It encodes CASSWNRGTGQPQHF.

This clone was detected only once. The chain joins TRBV5-1 to TRBJ2-5, with 12 positions matching TRBD2. Germline V lookup: CDR1 SGHRS, CDR2 YFSETQ. The V gene end was trimmed by 4 bases and the J gene end by 5 bases; junction bases not matched to a gene: 9. The CDR3 is made up of 16 amino acids. DNA of the CDR3: TGCGCCAGCAGCCCTCGGACTAGCGGGATTAGGGAGACCCAGTACTTC. Protein sequence: CASSPRTSGIRETQYF. Filled out from reference TRBV5-1 and TRBJ2-5, the complete variable domain reads KAGVTQTPRYLIKTRGQQVTLSCSPISGHRSVSWYQQTPGQGLQFLFEYFSETQRNKGNFPGRFSGRQFSNSRSEMNVSTLELGDSALYLCASSPRTSGIRETQYFGPGTRLLVL.

This clone was detected a few times. V is TRBV5-6 and J is TRBJ2-1; D is ambiguous. V dropped 0 bases and J dropped 4 bases, with 14 bases sitting between them. Germline lookup yields CDR1 SGHDT and CDR2 YYEEEE. The CDR3 extends over 16 amino acids. CDR3 nucleotide sequence: TGTGCCAGCAGCTTGGCCGGGTTATTAAGATACAATGAGCAGTTCTTC. Amino acid sequence: CASSLAGLLRYNEQFF.

The CDR3 coding sequence is TGTGCCAGCAGTGCAACAGGGGGCGGAGGTGCCGGGGAGCTGTTTTTT. Encoded protein: CASSATGGGGAGELFF. The rearrangement links TRBV25-1 to TRBJ2-2, with TRBD1 identical over 9 bases. V lost 4 bases to trimming and J lost 6 bases; unmatched junction nucleotides: 9. This CDR3 has 16 amino acids. The germline CDR1 and CDR2 sequences are MGHDK and SYGVNS.

The chain uses TRBV7-2 and TRBJ2-2, with D uncertain. V shed 5 bases and J shed 3 bases, with 10 bases lying between them. Germline values: CDR1 SGHTA, CDR2 FQGNSA. The CDR3 has 14 amino acids. As DNA, the CDR3 is TGTGCCAGCAGCCATGGTCCAGACACCGGGGAGCTGTTTTTT. Amino acids: CASSHGPDTGELFF.

The chain is built from TRBV19 and TRBJ2-7, with D possibly called TRBD1 or TRBD2 (5 bases each). The V gene lost 3 bases and the J gene lost 5 bases, with 11 bases spanning the gap. Germline V gene lookup returns CDR1 LNHDA and CDR2 SQIVND (reference sequence). The CDR3 length is 13 residues. The CDR3 here is CASSISRDHEQYF. The CDR3 DNA follows: TGTGCCAGTAGTATTTCCAGGGACCACGAGCAGTACTTC.